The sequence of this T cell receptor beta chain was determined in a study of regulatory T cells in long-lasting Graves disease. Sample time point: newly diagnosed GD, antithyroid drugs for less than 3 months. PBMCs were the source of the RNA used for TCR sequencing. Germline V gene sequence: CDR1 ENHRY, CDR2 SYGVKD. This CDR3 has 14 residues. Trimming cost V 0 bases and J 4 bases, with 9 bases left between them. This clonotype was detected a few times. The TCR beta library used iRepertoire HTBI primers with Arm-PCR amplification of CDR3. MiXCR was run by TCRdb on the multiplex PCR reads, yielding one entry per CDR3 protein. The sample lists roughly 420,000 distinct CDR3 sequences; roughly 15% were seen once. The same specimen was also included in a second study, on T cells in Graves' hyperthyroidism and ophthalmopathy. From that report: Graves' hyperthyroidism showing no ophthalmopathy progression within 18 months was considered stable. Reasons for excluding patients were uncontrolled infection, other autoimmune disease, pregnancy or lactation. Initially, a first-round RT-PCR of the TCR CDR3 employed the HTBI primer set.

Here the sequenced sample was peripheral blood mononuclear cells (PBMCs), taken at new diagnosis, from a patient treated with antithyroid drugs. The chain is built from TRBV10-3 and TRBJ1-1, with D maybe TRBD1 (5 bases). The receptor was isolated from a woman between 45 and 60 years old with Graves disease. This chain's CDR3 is CAISESLGVTEAFF. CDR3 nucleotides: TGTGCCATCAGTGAGTCGTTAGGGGTCACTGAAGCTTTCTTT.